These 17 T cell receptor beta chains were sequenced from one sample in a study of STAT5B mutations in CD4+ large granular lymphocyte leukemia (dated by TCRdb to between 2021 and 2022). The library was built by means of the immunoSEQ multiplex PCR assay. Not all clones reach the TCRdb copy of this immuneACCESS table, which keeps in-frame sequences only. Checked studies attribute under half of the gap to unresolved V genes and leave the rest unexplained. The sample yields roughly 30,000 clones; roughly three quarters were counted once. The ten largest account for about 6% of the sample. Sequenced input: CD4+ T cells from blood buffy coats. These TCRs come from a human donor in good health.

The CDR3 DNA follows: TGTGCCAGCAGCTCGGGACCGAGCCAAGAGACCCAGTACTTC. As protein: CASSSGPSQETQYF. The chain combines TRBV7-2 with TRBJ2-5, with D perhaps assigned TRBD1 or TRBD2 (5 bases each). Trimming left V 4 bases short and J 1 base short, with 10 bases between. The CDR3 loop spans 14 amino acids. Per the germline V gene, CDR1 is SGHTA and CDR2 is FQGNSA.

A single count supports this clone. The rearrangement links TRBV6-5 to TRBJ2-5, with TRBD1 identical over 8 bases. The J segment lost 5 bases and the V segment lost 9 bases, leaving 11 bases of the junction unmatched. Looked up from germline, CDR1 is MNHEY and CDR2 is SVGAGI. The CDR3 contains 14 residues. CDR3 protein: CASQNDRGRETQYF. For the CDR3, the DNA is TGTGCCAGTCAAAATGACAGGGGTCGGGAGACCCAGTACTTC.

This rearrangement joins TRBV28 to TRBJ2-4; 8 nucleotides agree with TRBD1. CDR3 size: 17 residues. CDR1 and CDR2 from the germline V gene are MDHEN and SYDVKM. J lost 8 bases, V lost 4 bases, and 16 bases had no gene match. CDR3 loop: CASSYRGAWGPRHIQYF. For the CDR3, the DNA is TGTGCCAGCAGTTACAGGGGGGCCTGGGGCCCTAGGCACATTCAGTACTTC.

This chain joins TRBV7-2 and TRBJ2-7, with a weak D call TRBD2 (6 bases). Germline lookup yields CDR1 SGHTA and CDR2 FQGNSA. Trimming left V 0 bases short and J 6 bases short, with 6 bases between. The CDR3 has 12 residues. The chain's CDR3 is CASSLARGEQYV. The CDR3 DNA is TGTGCCAGCAGCTTAGCGCGGGGCGAGCAGTACGTC.

This chain connects TRBV28 to TRBJ2-2, with D perhaps matching TRBD2 (5 bases). Germline V gene sequence: CDR1 MDHEN, CDR2 SYDVKM. The CDR3 is 14 residues long. V lost 4 bases to trimming and J lost 4 bases, with 10 bases between them. CDR3 sequence (DNA): TGTGCCAGCAGTTCAGGACTGAGCACCGGGGAGCTGTTTTTT. Amino acids: CASSSGLSTGELFF.

The chain employs TRBV19 and TRBJ1-1; TRBD1 aligns across 8 bases. Per the germline V gene, CDR1 is LNHDA and CDR2 is SQIVND (reference sequence). After removal of 5 bases from V and 7 bases from J, the junction contained 6 bases not matched to a gene. There are 13 residues in the CDR3. The CDR3 spells CASSAGQGFEAFF. CDR3 bases: TGTGCCAGTAGTGCCGGACAGGGCTTTGAAGCTTTCTTT.

The rearrangement uses TRBV5-1 and TRBJ2-5; TRBD2 aligns across 13 bases. The V segment lost 2 bases and the J segment 4 bases; nucleotides outside the gene matches: 2. Germline-derived CDR1 and CDR2 are SGHRS and YFSETQ. This CDR3 is 15 amino acids long. The CDR3 nucleotides are TGCGCCAGCAGCTTAGGACTAGCGGGGGTAGAGACCCAGTACTTC. Its protein is CASSLGLAGVETQYF.

In nucleotides, the CDR3 is TGTGCCAGCAGGAAAACAAATTCTGGAAACACCATATATTTT. It is translated as CASRKTNSGNTIYF. V gene TRBV6-5 combines with J gene TRBJ1-3, with D unclear. Germline V gene lookup returns CDR1 MNHEY and CDR2 SVGAGI. The CDR3 runs 14 residues. Trimming removed 6 bases from V and 1 base from J, with 10 bases in between.

The chain is built from TRBV19 and TRBJ2-5, with 8 bases that match TRBD1. The germline V gene has CDR1 LNHDA and CDR2 SQIVND (reference sequence). The CDR3 is made up of 16 amino acids. V was pared by 5 bases and J by 2 bases, with 10 bases of the junction left unmatched. The CDR3 nucleotides are TGTGCCAGTAGTCCCCAAGGACAGGGAGGTCAAGAGACCCAGTACTTC. Translated, it gives CASSPQGQGGQETQYF. The complete variable domain, with remaining parts taken from reference TRBV19 and TRBJ2-5, reads DGGITQSPKYLFRKEGQNVTLSCEQNLNHDAMYWYRQDPGQGLRLIYYSQIVNDFQKGDIAEGYSVSREKKESFPLTVTSAQKNPTAFYLCASSPQGQGGQETQYFGPGTRLLVL.

CDR3 in amino acids: CASSPLAGGNNEQFF. The CDR3 bases are TGTGCCAGCAGCCCTCTAGCGGGGGGTAACAATGAGCAGTTCTTC. J is TRBJ2-1 and V is TRBV6-1, with TRBD2 matching over 11 bases. V lost 6 bases and J lost 5; bases outside the gene matches: 6. CDR1 and CDR2 (germline): MNHNS, SASEGT. The CDR3 contains 15 residues.

In this sample, this clone turned up a few times. The J gene is TRBJ2-1, the V gene TRBV4-1; 14 bases fit TRBD2. J was trimmed by 4 bases and V by 1 base; bases with no gene match: 3. Germline V gene lookup returns CDR1 MGHRA and CDR2 YSYEKL. The CDR3 has 17 residues. The DNA for the CDR3 is TGCGCCAGCAGCCAAGGGACTAGCGGGGGGACATACAATGAGCAGTTCTTC. It yields the protein CASSQGTSGGTYNEQFF.

The CDR3 region is CASSIDRRNTEAFF. The CDR3, as DNA: TGTGCCAGCAGCATCGACAGGAGGAACACTGAAGCTTTCTTT. The chain combines TRBV5-6 with TRBJ1-1, with a weak D call TRBD1 (6 bases). V lost 4 bases to trimming and J lost 1 base, with 11 bases between them. The CDR3 sequence is 14 residues long. From germline, CDR1 is SGHDT and CDR2 YYEEEE.

The V gene is TRBV28, the J gene TRBJ2-7; 14 nucleotides match TRBD2. CDR1 and CDR2 from the germline V gene are MDHEN and SYDVKM. Losses at the gene ends were 5 bases for V and 2 bases for J; bases not matched to a gene: 5. The CDR3 consists of 16 residues. The CDR3 DNA follows: TGTGCCAGCAGTAAGGAGGGACTAGCGGGGGCCTACGAGCAGTACGTC. Translation: CASSKEGLAGAYEQYV.

This clone was seen a handful of times. DNA for the CDR3: TGTGCCAGCAGCCAAGATCCAACAGGGACGGGAAACACCATATATTTT. Its protein product is CASSQDPTGTGNTIYF. The V and J genes are TRBV4-2 and TRBJ1-3, with a weak D call TRBD1 (6 bases). Trimming took 0 bases from V and 4 from J, leaving 13 bases between them. Germline CDR1 and CDR2: LGHNA and YNFKEQ. CDR3 length equals 16 residues.

In its sample, this clone was seen once. This chain links TRBV4-3 with TRBJ2-3, with unresolved D. The V gene's germline CDR1 is LGHNA and CDR2 YSLEER. V lost 0 bases and J lost 2, with 3 bases in between. The CDR3 covers 13 residues. The CDR3 nucleotides are TGCGCCAGCAGCCAAGACACCACAGATACGCAGTATTTT. Its translation is CASSQDTTDTQYF.

This chain links TRBV7-8 with TRBJ2-7; TRBD1 matches at 9 bases. The J segment lost 1 base and the V segment lost 5 bases, leaving 9 bases of the junction unmatched. This CDR3 region has 16 residues. The germline CDR1 and CDR2 sequences are SGHVS and FQNEAQ. In DNA, the CDR3 is TGTGCCAGCAGCCCTGGGGACAGGGTATTATCCTACGAGCAGTACTTC. Protein: CASSPGDRVLSYEQYF.

This clone appeared a few times. This chain uses TRBV18 with TRBJ1-5, with no clear D. Trimming left V 6 bases short and J 2 bases short, with 14 bases between. The CDR3 consists of 15 residues. The germline V gene has CDR1 KGHSH and CDR2 LQKENI. The CDR3 DNA is TGTGCCAGCTCGCTGGGCCCAACGGGCAATCAGCCCCAGCATTTT. Its translation is CASSLGPTGNQPQHF.